Below, 10 T cell receptor beta chains from the same sample are listed, as sequenced in a study of blood T cell repertoires in COVID-19. Assay: immunoSEQ multiplex PCR; the TCRdb copy retains only in-frame clones and omits some. The data contain approximately 220,000 clones, 83% of them singletons. Sequenced material: PBMCs or T cells enriched from blood (not recorded which). These receptors originate from a woman aged 40 to 50 who had been exposed to COVID-19.

This chain links TRBV10-3 with TRBJ2-3, with 11 bases aligning to TRBD2. CDR1 and CDR2 from the germline V gene are ENHRY and SYGVKD. The CDR3 is 14 amino acids. Trimming cost V 10 bases and J 1 base; bases outside gene matches: 4. In DNA form, the CDR3 reads TGTGCCACCTTGACTAGCGGGGGCACAGATACGCAGTATTTT. Its translation is CATLTSGGTDTQYF.

The chain has TRBV24-1 and TRBJ1-1; D may be TRBD1 (6 bases). Trimming removed 1 base at V and 8 bases at J, with 7 bases between. CDR3 size: 12 residues. The germline gives CDR1 KGHDR, CDR2 SFDVKD. Written as DNA, the CDR3 is TGTGCCACCAGTGATTTCAGGGGAGAAGCTTTCTTT. Translated: CATSDFRGEAFF.

In this sample, this clone turned up once. The rearrangement joins TRBV19 to TRBJ1-1; D gene uncertain. Germline V gene sequence: CDR1 LNHDA, CDR2 SQIVND (reference sequence). CDR3 length: 11 amino acids. V was cut by 4 bases and J by 4 bases, with 4 bases left in between. In nucleotides, the CDR3 is TGTGCCAGTAGTAGTAGCACTGAAGCTTTCTTT. It is translated as CASSSSTEAFF.

This sequence joins TRBV12-3 or TRBV12-4 and TRBJ1-1, with 11 bases lining up with TRBD1. V trimming: 6 bases; J trimming: 6 bases; junction bases outside the gene matches: 3. The CDR3 has 13 residues. CDR3: CASRWTGGSEAFF. DNA for the CDR3: TGTGCCAGCAGATGGACAGGGGGCTCTGAAGCTTTCTTT.

The gene calls are TRBV10-2 and TRBJ2-3; 7 bases are a match to TRBD2. There are 14 residues in the CDR3. CDR1 is WSHSY, CDR2 SAAADI, per germline. The V segment lost 0 bases and the J segment 6 bases; nucleotides outside the gene matches: 3. The CDR3 loop is CASSESGGVDTQYF. The CDR3 DNA reads TGCGCCAGCAGTGAGTCGGGGGGGGTCGATACGCAGTATTTT.

This clone was detected only a few times. The chain joins TRBV30 to TRBJ1-6; perhaps TRBD1 as D (6 bases). The germline CDR1 and CDR2 sequences are GTSNPN and SVGIG (reference sequence). V gave up 2 bases and J gave up 14 bases, with 16 bases separating them. The CDR3 has 13 residues. CDR3 coding DNA: TGTGCCTGGAGTCCACGAACACAGGGCTCCCTCCACTTT. Protein product: CAWSPRTQGSLHF.

V usage is TRBV2 and J usage is TRBJ1-2; TRBD1 aligns across 7 bases. V lost 6 bases and J lost 6; bases outside the gene matches: 10. CDR3 length: 14 residues. In germline, CDR1 is SNHLY, CDR2 FYNNEI. CDR3 DNA sequence: TGTGCCAGCAGCCGGGGGACAGTGAGGGATGGCTACACCTTC. Amino acids: CASSRGTVRDGYTF.

The V and J genes are TRBV2 and TRBJ1-1; D gene ambiguous. V was shortened by 4 bases and J by 1 base, with 10 bases between the two germline ends. Germline V CDR1 and CDR2: SNHLY, FYNNEI. The CDR3 is 14 residues long. CDR3 protein: CASSVSSRNTEAFF. The CDR3 region has the DNA TGTGCCAGCAGTGTTTCATCCAGGAACACTGAAGCTTTCTTT.

The chain joins TRBV12-3 or TRBV12-4 to TRBJ2-2; tentatively, D is TRBD1 (6 bases). This CDR3 is 13 amino acids long. Trimming cost V 2 bases and J 6 bases, with 7 bases left between them. CDR3 DNA: TGTGCCAGCAGTTTAAGACAGGCCGGGGAGCTGTTTTTT. Translating it yields CASSLRQAGELFF.

In this sample, this clone turned up a few times. The V call is TRBV18, the J call TRBJ2-7, with 7 bases lining up with TRBD1. J gave up 3 bases and V 4 bases, and 9 bases lay outside the gene matches. This CDR3 has 15 amino acids. Germline CDR1 is KGHSH and CDR2 is LQKENI. CDR3 in amino acids: CASSRNTGEGYEQYF. The CDR3 coding sequence is TGTGCCAGCTCACGTAATACAGGGGAAGGCTACGAGCAGTACTTC. Based on the CDR3 plus reference TRBV18 and TRBJ2-7, the full variable domain is NAGVMQNPRHLVRRRGQEARLRCSPMKGHSHVYWYRQLPEEGLKFMVYLQKENIIDESGMPKERFSAEFPKEGPSILRIQQVVRGDSAAYFCASSRNTGEGYEQYFGPGTRLTVT.